These 32 T cell receptor beta chains were sequenced from one sample in a study of blood T cell repertoires in COVID-19. Clones were sequenced by immunoSEQ multiplex PCR, and TCRdb holds only the in-frame ones, with some missing. The sample consists of hundreds of thousands of clones, roughly nine tenths of them appearing once. What was sequenced was peripheral blood. The source is a woman in her 30s with COVID-19, enrolled during active disease.

The chain uses TRBV18 and TRBJ2-3; a possible D gene is TRBD1 (5 bases). The CDR3 is 14 residues long. Germline V lookup: CDR1 KGHSH, CDR2 LQKENI. Trimming left V 3 bases short and J 4 bases short, with 11 bases between. This CDR3 is CASSPIRVPDTQYF. The DNA for the CDR3 is TGTGCCAGCTCACCTATCAGGGTCCCAGATACGCAGTATTTT.

CDR3 DNA sequence: TGTGCCAGCAGCTTAGGTGTCACCGGGAAAGAGACCCAGTACTTC. It is translated as CASSLGVTGKETQYF. J is TRBJ2-5 and V is TRBV11-3, with D maybe TRBD2 (5 bases). The CDR3 has 15 amino acids. Per the germline V gene, CDR1 is SGHNT and CDR2 is YENEEA. Trimming removed 1 base from V and 3 bases from J, with 12 bases in between.

The V gene is TRBV6-5, the J gene TRBJ2-2; 8 bases align to TRBD1. This CDR3 has 15 residues. CDR1 MNHEY and CDR2 SVGAGI come from the germline V gene. Losses at the gene ends were 8 bases for V and 1 base for J; bases not matched to a gene: 6. The CDR3 DNA reads as TGTGCCAGCTCTGGACAGGGAGAGAACACCGGGGAGCTGTTTTTT. Translated, it gives CASSGQGENTGELFF.

With respect to this clone: The sample holds other DNA sequences that translate to the same CDR3. The rearrangement links TRBV4-3 to TRBJ2-3; 9 nucleotides line up with TRBD1. CDR1 is LGHNA and CDR2 is YSLEER in the germline V gene. V was clipped by 4 bases and J by 6 bases; unmatched bases: 5. The CDR3 is 14 amino acids. CDR3 coding DNA: TGCGCCAGCAGCCCGGGACAGGGCCCGGATACGCAGTATTTT. Protein sequence: CASSPGQGPDTQYF.

This chain joins TRBV29-1 and TRBJ1-2; tentative D call: TRBD1 (6 bases). Trimming took 1 base from V and 1 from J, leaving 13 bases between them. The CDR3 extends over 15 amino acids. Germline values: CDR1 SQVTM, CDR2 ANQGSEA. CDR3 residues: CSVEGREGDNYGYTF. The CDR3 DNA follows: TGCAGCGTTGAAGGCCGAGAGGGGGATAACTATGGCTACACCTTC.

A few counts support this clone. V usage is TRBV6-6 and J usage is TRBJ2-1; possible D gene TRBD2, 6 bases. This CDR3 has 15 amino acids. CDR1 and CDR2 (germline): MNHNY, SVGAGI (reference sequence). The germline V and J ends were trimmed by 0 bases and 0 bases, with 6 bases remaining between them. The CDR3 sequence is CASSYSGGSYNEQFF. CDR3 bases: TGTGCCAGCAGTTACTCGGGGGGCTCCTACAATGAGCAGTTCTTC.

The chain joins TRBV27 to TRBJ2-1, with 9 nucleotides matching TRBD1. This CDR3 spans 14 amino acids. Germline V gene sequence: CDR1 MNHEY, CDR2 SMNVEV (reference sequence). Trimming at V came to 2 bases and at J to 7 bases, leaving 3 bases not matched to a gene. Here the CDR3 reads CASSLRTGENEQFF. CDR3 nucleotide sequence: TGTGCCAGCAGTTTAAGGACAGGGGAAAATGAGCAGTTCTTC.

The V call is TRBV5-4, the J call TRBJ2-1, with TRBD2 matching 10 bases. The CDR3 has 15 residues. Trimming at V came to 0 bases and at J to 8 bases, leaving 5 bases not matched to a gene. Germline lookup yields CDR1 SGHNT and CDR2 YYREEE (reference sequence). CDR3 protein: CASSLVTSGTDEQFF. The CDR3, as DNA: TGTGCCAGCAGCTTGGTCACTAGCGGGACAGATGAGCAGTTCTTC.

The V call is TRBV9, the J call TRBJ2-1; 9 bases fit TRBD2. J lost 6 bases, V lost 0 bases, and 4 bases had no gene match. CDR1 is SGDLS, CDR2 YYNGEE, per germline. CDR3 size: 15 residues. The CDR3 region is CASSVGASGTNEQFF. CDR3 coding DNA: TGTGCCAGCAGCGTAGGGGCTAGCGGGACCAATGAGCAGTTCTTC.

V gene TRBV4-3 combines with J gene TRBJ2-3; 13 bases match TRBD2. Unmatched junction bases numbered 6, after V lost 2 bases and J lost 1 base. The CDR3 is 18 residues long. CDR1 and CDR2 from the germline V gene are LGHNA and YSLEER. Here the CDR3 reads CASSQLGLAGSGTDTQYF. CDR3 DNA: TGCGCCAGCAGCCAACTGGGACTAGCGGGGTCTGGCACAGATACGCAGTATTTT.

The genes are TRBV7-2 and TRBJ1-5; weak D call: TRBD1 (5 bases). CDR1 is SGHTA, CDR2 FQGNSA, per germline. The V end was cut by 1 base, the J end by 0 bases, with 10 bases between. The CDR3 covers 16 residues. The CDR3 region is CASSLGGTASNQPQHF. CDR3 coding DNA: TGTGCCAGCAGCTTAGGCGGGACCGCTAGCAATCAGCCCCAGCATTTT.

This chain joins TRBV2 and TRBJ1-5; no clear D gene. Germline V CDR1 and CDR2: SNHLY, FYNNEI. Trimming left V 2 bases short and J 0 bases short, with 17 bases between. This CDR3 contains 18 residues. CDR3 residues: CASSERVNAYYSNQPQHF. The CDR3 nucleotides read TGTGCCAGCAGTGAAAGAGTCAATGCCTACTATAGCAATCAGCCCCAGCATTTT.

This clone was seen a single time. The V and J genes are TRBV12-3 or TRBV12-4 and TRBJ1-3; no reliable D call. This CDR3 is built from 12 residues. V dropped 6 bases and J dropped 2 bases, with 5 bases sitting between them. The CDR3 DNA follows: TGTGCCAGCAGAACTACTGGAAACACCATATATTTT. Amino acids: CASRTTGNTIYF.

This clone was found many times. V and J are TRBV4-3 and TRBJ1-4; 7 positions agree with TRBD1. The ends lost 0 bases at V and 1 base at J; junction bases unmatched: 2. CDR1 and CDR2 (germline): LGHNA, YSLEER. This CDR3 has 16 amino acids. CDR3 coding DNA: TGCGCCAGCAGCCAAGATACAGGGGAAACTAATGAAAAACTGTTTTTT. Its protein is CASSQDTGETNEKLFF.

Details on this clone: The junction does not match germline at one end; this may be a read error. The chain couples TRBV18 to TRBJ1-2, with a tentative D call TRBD1 (6 bases). The CDR3 has 12 residues. CDR1 and CDR2 (germline): KGHSH, LQKENI. CDR3 bases: TGTGCCAGCTCACCGCCGGACAGTCCAAAAGCCTTC. Amino acid sequence: CASSPPDSPKAF. The full variable domain, in which reference TRBV18 and TRBJ1-2 provide the parts outside the CDR3, is NAGVMQNPRHLVRRRGQEARLRCSPMKGHSHVYWYRQLPEEGLKFMVYLQKENIIDESGMPKERFSAEFPKEGPSILRIQQVVRGDSAAYFCASSPPDSPKAFGSGTRLTVV.

This clone occurred a few times. The chain joins TRBV30 to TRBJ1-4, with 9 bases lining up with TRBD1. Germline values: CDR1 GTSNPN, CDR2 SVGIG (reference sequence). After removal of 0 bases from V and 8 bases from J, the junction contained 7 bases not matched to a gene. The CDR3 length is 15 residues. CDR3: CAWSVSDRGYEKLFF. In DNA form, the CDR3 reads TGTGCCTGGAGTGTCTCGGACAGGGGCTACGAAAAACTGTTTTTT.

The chain links TRBV19 to TRBJ1-5; 8 positions agree with TRBD1. The germline V gene encodes CDR1 LNHDA and CDR2 SQIVND (reference sequence). The V gene end was trimmed by 3 bases and the J gene end by 2 bases; junction bases not matched to a gene: 6. The CDR3 runs to 16 residues. The DNA for the CDR3 is TGTGCCAGTAGTATTTCATCGGGACAGGGCAATCAGCCCCAGCATTTT. Its translation: CASSISSGQGNQPQHF. Variable domain in full (rest from reference TRBV19 and TRBJ1-5): DGGITQSPKYLFRKEGQNVTLSCEQNLNHDAMYWYRQDPGQGLRLIYYSQIVNDFQKGDIAEGYSVSREKKESFPLTVTSAQKNPTAFYLCASSISSGQGNQPQHFGDGTRLSIL.

V and J are TRBV10-3 and TRBJ1-6, with 8 bases that match TRBD1. Germline V CDR1 and CDR2: ENHRY, SYGVKD. With V trimmed by 4 bases and J by 8 bases, 7 bases remained unmatched. CDR3 size: 15 residues. The DNA for the CDR3 is TGTGCCATCAGTGGACTGGACAGGGAAGATTCACCCCTCCACTTT. Translating it yields CAISGLDREDSPLHF.

The rearrangement uses TRBV2 and TRBJ2-3; 7 bases fit TRBD2. Unmatched junction bases numbered 7, after V lost 3 bases and J lost 4 bases. Germline assignment: CDR1 SNHLY and CDR2 FYNNEI. The CDR3 is 15 amino acids. The CDR3 sequence: CASSEGREWPDTQYF. CDR3 in DNA: TGTGCCAGCAGTGAGGGGCGGGAGTGGCCAGATACGCAGTATTTT.

The V gene is TRBV30, the J gene TRBJ1-2, with 10 bases that match TRBD1. The CDR3 runs to 13 residues. V dropped 5 bases and J dropped 8; count of bases not matched to a gene: 8. CDR1 GTSNPN and CDR2 SVGIG come from the germline V gene (reference sequence). The CDR3 region is CAWEGDRGGGYTF. For the CDR3, the DNA is TGTGCCTGGGAGGGGGACAGGGGAGGCGGCTACACCTTC.

The chain links TRBV9 to TRBJ2-1; D is perhaps TRBD2 (6 bases). This CDR3 has 11 residues. Trimming pared 4 bases from V and 12 bases from J, leaving 11 bases between. Germline V gene sequence: CDR1 SGDLS, CDR2 YYNGEE. The DNA of the CDR3 is TGTGCCAGCAGCCTGGAGGGAAGGCAGTTCTTC. This translates into CASSLEGRQFF.

The chain links TRBV3-1 (or the pseudogene TRBV3-2) to TRBJ2-3, with 7 bases lining up with TRBD2. Germline V gene lookup returns CDR1 LGHDT and CDR2 YNNKEL (reference sequence). The CDR3 sequence is 16 residues long. V was pared by 4 bases and J by 0 bases, with 7 bases of the junction left unmatched. The CDR3 nucleotides read TGTGCCAGCAGCCTCACCCCAGCGGGAAGCACAGATACGCAGTATTTT. Its translation is CASSLTPAGSTDTQYF.

This sequence joins TRBV7-8 and TRBJ2-7; 7 nucleotides align to TRBD1. The V gene's germline CDR1 is SGHVS and CDR2 FQNEAQ. The CDR3 extends over 13 amino acids. V gave up 5 bases and J gave up 7 bases; unmatched junction bases: 8. In DNA form, the CDR3 reads TGTGCCAGCAGCATGACAGGGTTTGGTGAGCAGTACGTC. This encodes CASSMTGFGEQYV.

The chain combines TRBV7-9 with TRBJ2-1; 8 bases are a match to TRBD2. This CDR3 spans 13 amino acids. Trimming removed 5 bases from V and 9 bases from J; junction bases left unmatched: 6. In germline, CDR1 is SEHNR, CDR2 FQNEAQ (reference sequence). The CDR3 sequence is CASSPSSGGEQFF. The CDR3 nucleotides are TGTGCCAGCAGCCCGTCGAGCGGGGGTGAGCAGTTCTTC.

The chain joins TRBV18 to TRBJ2-7; D perhaps matches TRBD1 (5 bases). Trimming took off 6 bases at V and 0 bases at J, with 9 bases between the two ends. Per germline, CDR1 KGHSH and CDR2 LQKENI. The CDR3 is 13 amino acids. The CDR3 nucleotides read TGTGCCAGCTCTGTGGACATCTCCTACGAGCAGTACTTC. Its translation: CASSVDISYEQYF.

CDR3 coding DNA: TGTGCCACCAGTGTCGGCGGGGGGGCAGAGAATGAGCAGTTCTTC. Its protein product is CATSVGGGAENEQFF. The J gene is TRBJ2-1, the V gene TRBV24-1; 9 nucleotides agree with TRBD2. The CDR3 has 15 residues. V dropped 5 bases and J dropped 7; count of bases not matched to a gene: 8. Germline values: CDR1 KGHDR, CDR2 SFDVKD.

The chain has TRBV6-5 and TRBJ2-7; TRBD1 aligns across 8 bases. Germline trimming cut 6 bases from V and 2 bases from J; bases unmatched to any gene: 9. CDR1 and CDR2 (germline): MNHEY, SVGAGI. CDR3 length equals 15 residues. Here the CDR3 reads CASRYQPGQAYEQYF. The CDR3, as DNA: TGTGCCAGCAGGTACCAACCGGGACAGGCCTACGAGCAGTACTTC.

The CDR3 DNA reads TGTGCCAGCAGCAAAGCAGGGCTAGCGGGAGGTAGAAACACCGGGGAGCTGTTTTTT. Amino acids: CASSKAGLAGGRNTGELFF. V usage is TRBV21-1 and J usage is TRBJ2-2; TRBD2 was called by the table and not checked on the DNA. TRBV21-1 is reported as a pseudogene. The length of the CDR3 is 19 residues.

This clone has only one observation. The rearrangement joins TRBV25-1 to TRBJ1-1; the D gene is possibly TRBD1 (6 bases). In germline, CDR1 is MGHDK, CDR2 SYGVNS. CDR3 length: 16 residues. The V end was cut by 4 bases, the J end by 2 bases, with 17 bases between. In nucleotides, the CDR3 is TGTGCCAGCAGTGGCTTACAGGGCCTCGGAAACACTGAAGCTTTCTTT. Amino acids: CASSGLQGLGNTEAFF.

The chain employs TRBV7-8 and TRBJ1-5, with D perhaps matching TRBD1 (6 bases). V was clipped by 5 bases and J by 5 bases, with 22 bases between them. CDR1 is SGHVS and CDR2 is FQNEAQ in the germline V gene. The CDR3 is 17 amino acids. Here the CDR3 DNA reads TGTGCCAGCAGCCTTGGACAGAGGCGTCAGAGATATCAGCCCCAGCATTTT. Protein sequence: CASSLGQRRQRYQPQHF.

This clone was found a few times. The rearrangement links TRBV3-1 (or the pseudogene TRBV3-2) to TRBJ1-5; 12 bases agree with TRBD1. Germline CDR1 reads LGHDT; CDR2 reads YNNKEL (reference sequence). Losses at the gene ends were 1 base for V and 0 bases for J; bases not matched to a gene: 7. CDR3 length: 19 residues. In DNA, the CDR3 is TGTGCCAGCAGCCAAGGAGCGGGACAGGGGGCAATTAGCAATCAGCCCCAGCATTTT. The encoded protein is CASSQGAGQGAISNQPQHF.

The chain has TRBV5-1 and TRBJ1-2, with 7 positions matching TRBD1. V lost 4 bases to trimming and J lost 3 bases; unmatched junction nucleotides: 3. The germline V gene encodes CDR1 SGHRS and CDR2 YFSETQ. The CDR3 runs 13 residues. CDR3: CASSHGTDYGYTF. The CDR3 DNA sequence: TGCGCCAGCAGCCATGGGACAGACTATGGCTACACCTTC.